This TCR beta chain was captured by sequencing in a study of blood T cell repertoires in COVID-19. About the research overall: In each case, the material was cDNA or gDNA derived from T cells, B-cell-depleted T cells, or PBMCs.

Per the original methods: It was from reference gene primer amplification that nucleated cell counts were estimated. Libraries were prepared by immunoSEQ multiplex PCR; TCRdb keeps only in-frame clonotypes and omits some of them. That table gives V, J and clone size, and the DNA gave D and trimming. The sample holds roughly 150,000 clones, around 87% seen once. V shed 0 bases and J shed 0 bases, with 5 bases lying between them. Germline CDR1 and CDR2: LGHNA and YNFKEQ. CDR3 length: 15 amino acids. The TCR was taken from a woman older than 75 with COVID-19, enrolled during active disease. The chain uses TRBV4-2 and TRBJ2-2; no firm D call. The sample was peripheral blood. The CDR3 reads CASSQDSANTGELFF. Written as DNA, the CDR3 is TGTGCCAGCAGCCAAGATTCGGCGAACACCGGGGAGCTGTTTTTT.